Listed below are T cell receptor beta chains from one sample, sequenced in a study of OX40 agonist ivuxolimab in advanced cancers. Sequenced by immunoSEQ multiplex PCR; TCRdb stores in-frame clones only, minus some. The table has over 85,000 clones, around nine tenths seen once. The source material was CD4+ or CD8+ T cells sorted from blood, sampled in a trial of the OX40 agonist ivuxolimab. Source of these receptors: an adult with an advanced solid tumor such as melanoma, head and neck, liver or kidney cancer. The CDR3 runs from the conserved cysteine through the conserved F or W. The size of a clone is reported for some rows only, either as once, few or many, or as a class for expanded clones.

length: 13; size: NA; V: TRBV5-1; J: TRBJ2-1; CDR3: CASSLEGNNEQFF
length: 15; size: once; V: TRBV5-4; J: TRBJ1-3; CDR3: CASSLDIYSGNTIYF
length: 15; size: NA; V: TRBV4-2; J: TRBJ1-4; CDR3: CASRGGQSWGEKLFF
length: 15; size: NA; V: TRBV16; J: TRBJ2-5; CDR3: CASRAGTRVGETQYF
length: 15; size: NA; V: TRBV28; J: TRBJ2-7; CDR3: CASSSPQLAVYEQYF
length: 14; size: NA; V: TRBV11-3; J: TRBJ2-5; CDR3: CASSLGGDQETQYF
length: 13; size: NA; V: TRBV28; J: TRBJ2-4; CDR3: CASRGQGGNIQYF
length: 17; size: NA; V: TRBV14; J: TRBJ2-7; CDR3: CASSQDIGGVPAYEQYF
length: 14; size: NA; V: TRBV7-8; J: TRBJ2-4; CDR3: CASSSLTGGDIQYF
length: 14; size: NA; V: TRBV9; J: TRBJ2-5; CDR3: CASSGSGLQETQYF
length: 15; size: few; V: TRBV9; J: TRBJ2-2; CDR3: CASSVGTANTGELFF
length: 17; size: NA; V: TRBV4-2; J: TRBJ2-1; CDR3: CASSQEGSSGRNDEQFF
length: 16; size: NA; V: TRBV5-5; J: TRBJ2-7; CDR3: CASSPRGTSANYEQYF
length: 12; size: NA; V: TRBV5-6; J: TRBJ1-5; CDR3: CASSLPNQPQHF
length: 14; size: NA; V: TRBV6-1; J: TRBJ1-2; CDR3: CASSGGAGDYGYTF
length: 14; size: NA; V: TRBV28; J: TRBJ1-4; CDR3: CASSFRGAGEKLFF
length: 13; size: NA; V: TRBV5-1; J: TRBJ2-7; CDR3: CASSFGGDGEQYF
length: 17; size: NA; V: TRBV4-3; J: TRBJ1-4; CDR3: CASSQLGGTVRGEKLFF
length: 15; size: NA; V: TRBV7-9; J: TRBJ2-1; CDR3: CASSRNRGKQSEQFF
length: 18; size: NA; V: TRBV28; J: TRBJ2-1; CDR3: CASSFGGGTDFSYNEQFF
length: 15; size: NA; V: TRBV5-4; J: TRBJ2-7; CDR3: CASSLTRGQSYEQYF
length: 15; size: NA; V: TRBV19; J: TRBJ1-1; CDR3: CASKAIQGRNTEAFF
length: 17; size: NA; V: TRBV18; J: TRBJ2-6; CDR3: CASSPQGSYSGANVLTF
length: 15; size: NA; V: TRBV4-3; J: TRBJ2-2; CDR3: CASSQAGVNTGELFF
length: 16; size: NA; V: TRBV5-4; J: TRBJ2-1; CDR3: CASSLGAGSSYNEQFF
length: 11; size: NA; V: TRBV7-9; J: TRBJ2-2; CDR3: CASSLIGELFF
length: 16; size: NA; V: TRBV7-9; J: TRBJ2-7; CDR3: CASSLSSGLSPGEQYF
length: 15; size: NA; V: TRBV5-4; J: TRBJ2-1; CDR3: CASRSELNTYNEQFF
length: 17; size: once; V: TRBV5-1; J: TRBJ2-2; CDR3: CASSRGTSGSGTGELFF
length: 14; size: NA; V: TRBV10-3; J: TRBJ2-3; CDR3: CATRADRGPGTQYF
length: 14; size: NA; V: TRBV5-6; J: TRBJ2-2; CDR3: CASSLFGSTGELFF
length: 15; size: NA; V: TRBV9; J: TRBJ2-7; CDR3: CASSSQGGRTYEQYF
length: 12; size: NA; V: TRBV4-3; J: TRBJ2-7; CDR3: CASSQVSGSRYF
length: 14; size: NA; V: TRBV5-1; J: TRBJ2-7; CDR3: CASSPDGTVYEQYF
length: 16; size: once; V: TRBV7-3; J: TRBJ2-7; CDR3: CASSLTPGQGSYEQYF
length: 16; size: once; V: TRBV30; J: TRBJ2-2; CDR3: CAWSVWSSGNTGELFF
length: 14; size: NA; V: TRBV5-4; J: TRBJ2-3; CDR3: CASSPGLAGGTQYF
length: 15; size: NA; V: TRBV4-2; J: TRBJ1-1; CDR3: CASSFGTEMRTEAFF
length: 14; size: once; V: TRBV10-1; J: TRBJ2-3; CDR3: CASSESRQTDTQYF
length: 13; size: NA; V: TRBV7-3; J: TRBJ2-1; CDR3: CASSPRVSGGKFF
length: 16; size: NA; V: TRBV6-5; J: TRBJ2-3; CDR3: CASSYGSGRVTDTQYF
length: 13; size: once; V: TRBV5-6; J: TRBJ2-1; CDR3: CASSLVRLNEQFF